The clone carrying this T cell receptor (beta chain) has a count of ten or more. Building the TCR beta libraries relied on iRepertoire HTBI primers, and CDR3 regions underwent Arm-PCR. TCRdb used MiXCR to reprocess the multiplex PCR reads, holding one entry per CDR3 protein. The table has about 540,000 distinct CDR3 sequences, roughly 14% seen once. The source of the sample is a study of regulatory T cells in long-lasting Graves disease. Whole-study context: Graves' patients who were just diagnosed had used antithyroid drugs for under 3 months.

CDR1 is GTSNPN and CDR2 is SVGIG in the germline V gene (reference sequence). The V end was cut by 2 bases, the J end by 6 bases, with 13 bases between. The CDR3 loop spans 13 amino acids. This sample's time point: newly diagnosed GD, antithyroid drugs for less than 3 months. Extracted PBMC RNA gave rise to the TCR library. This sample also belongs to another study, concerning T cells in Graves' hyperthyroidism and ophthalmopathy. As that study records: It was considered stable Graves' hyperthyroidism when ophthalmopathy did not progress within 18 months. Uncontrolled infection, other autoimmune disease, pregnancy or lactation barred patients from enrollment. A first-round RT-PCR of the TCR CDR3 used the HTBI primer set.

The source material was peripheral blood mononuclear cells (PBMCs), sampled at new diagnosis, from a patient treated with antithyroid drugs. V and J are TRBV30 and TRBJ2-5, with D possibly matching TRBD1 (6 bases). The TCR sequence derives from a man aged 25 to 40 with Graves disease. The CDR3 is CAWSFGGDKTQYF. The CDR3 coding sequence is TGTGCCTGGAGTTTTGGGGGCGATAAGACCCAGTACTTC.